These 11 T cell receptor beta chains came from one sample sequenced in a study of cytomegalovirus exposure and HLA in healthy donors. A multiplex PCR was run with 60 Vbeta primers and 13 Jbeta primers. The assay was immunoSEQ multiplex PCR, and TCRdb's table has in-frame clones only and misses some. This sample has about 190,000 clones, with 87% found just once. Input material: PBMCs. The receptors derive from a man younger than 45 in good health and CMV-seronegative.

The chain has TRBV7-9 and TRBJ2-7, with TRBD2 identical over 8 bases. V lost 8 bases and J lost 2; bases outside the gene matches: 2. This CDR3 comprises 12 residues. Germline loops: CDR1 SEHNR, CDR2 FQNEAQ (reference sequence). CDR3 residues: CASRGGTYEQYF. CDR3 DNA: TGTGCCAGCCGCGGGGGGACCTACGAGCAGTACTTC.

The chain joins TRBV6-1 to TRBJ2-3; 11 bases are a match to TRBD2. Germline assignment: CDR1 MNHNS and CDR2 SASEGT. The trim removed 4 bases at V and 4 bases at J, leaving 16 bases unmatched. CDR3 length: 19 residues. CDR3 region: CASSGAIPSGSGGADTQYF. DNA of the CDR3: TGTGCCAGCAGTGGAGCCATCCCCTCGGGTAGCGGGGGGGCAGATACGCAGTATTTT.

CDR3 amino acids: CASSFDTHNSPLHF. The DNA of the CDR3 is TGTGCCAGCAGCTTTGACACCCATAATTCACCCCTCCACTTT. The chain has TRBV5-6 and TRBJ1-6; no definite D call. The CDR3 has 14 residues. CDR1 SGHDT and CDR2 YYEEEE come from the germline V gene. With 2 bases removed from V and 5 bases from J, the gap between germline ends came to 8 bases.

This chain links TRBV28 with TRBJ1-3; TRBD1 matches 7 bases. V was pared by 6 bases and J by 2 bases, with 4 bases of the junction left unmatched. This CDR3 is built from 14 residues. Germline assignment: CDR1 MDHEN and CDR2 SYDVKM. The CDR3 region has the DNA TGTGCCAGCAGCAGGACAGGTCCTGGAAACACCATATATTTT. Protein sequence: CASSRTGPGNTIYF.

This CDR3 is CASSRTGATGNTIYF. The CDR3 bases are TGCGCCAGCAGCCGTACAGGGGCCACTGGAAACACCATATATTTT. The chain links TRBV10-2 to TRBJ1-3; 7 bases map to TRBD1. Trimming removed 6 bases from V and 2 bases from J; junction bases left unmatched: 7. The CDR3 is 15 amino acids. Germline V gene lookup returns CDR1 WSHSY and CDR2 SAAADI.

In its sample, this clone was seen once. The J gene is TRBJ1-1, the V gene TRBV7-2; D may be TRBD1 (5 bases). Germline CDR1 is SGHTA and CDR2 is FQGNSA. This CDR3 comprises 15 residues. Between the trimmed V and J ends, which lost 5 bases and 4 bases, there was a span of 17 bases. The CDR3 region has the DNA TGTGCCAGCAGCGATGTAGGGGAAGGATTCACTGAAGCTTTCTTT. Translating it yields CASSDVGEGFTEAFF.

Remarks on this clone: A junction boundary mismatches the germline segment, possibly from a read error. The chain links TRBV27 to TRBJ2-7; tentative D call: TRBD2 (5 bases). Germline CDR1 MNHEY, CDR2 SMNVEV (reference sequence). This CDR3 is 13 amino acids long. The CDR3 region is CASSLSRVTSLYF. CDR3 DNA sequence: TGTGCCAGCAGTCTATCCCGTGTAACTAGTCTGTACTTC.

This chain connects TRBV6-5 to TRBJ2-7; the D gene is possibly TRBD1 (5 bases). The CDR3 is made up of 12 amino acids. Per germline, CDR1 MNHEY and CDR2 SVGAGI. V dropped 5 bases and J dropped 7 bases, with 12 bases sitting between them. The CDR3 is CASSQTGQEQYF. CDR3 DNA sequence: TGTGCCAGCAGTCAAACCGGACAAGAGCAGTACTTC.

This clone was found a few times. The chain has TRBV7-9 and TRBJ2-3, with D uncertain. Per germline, CDR1 SEHNR and CDR2 FQNEAQ (reference sequence). V shed 0 bases and J shed 5 bases, with 6 bases lying between them. The CDR3 has 13 amino acids. This CDR3 reads CASSLALIDTQYF. In DNA form, the CDR3 reads TGTGCCAGCAGCTTAGCGCTAATAGATACGCAGTATTTT.

This chain joins TRBV5-5 and TRBJ2-4, with D possibly matching TRBD2 (6 bases). The CDR3 runs to 16 residues. V was pared by 4 bases and J by 6 bases, with 20 bases between. Germline-derived CDR1 and CDR2 are SGHKS and YYEKEE (reference sequence). In DNA, the CDR3 is TGTGCCAGCAGCCCCCCGGGGGAGCGGGCGAGAAACATTCAGTACTTC. This sequence encodes CASSPPGERARNIQYF.

The rearrangement joins TRBV27 to TRBJ2-1; 12 bases map to TRBD2. V dropped 6 bases and J dropped 8; count of bases not matched to a gene: 11. Germline V lookup: CDR1 MNHEY, CDR2 SMNVEV (reference sequence). The CDR3 contains 16 residues. The CDR3 sequence is CASSRPTSGSGHEQFF. The DNA of the CDR3 is TGTGCCAGCAGCCGACCGACTAGCGGGAGTGGGCATGAGCAGTTCTTC.